This T cell receptor (beta chain) derives from a study of blood T cell repertoires in COVID-19. Study as a whole: The United States, Italy and Spain supplied acute and convalescent COVID-19 samples. Nucleic acid was either cDNA or gDNA, and it came from T cells, B-cell-depleted T cells, or PBMCs.

Seattle researchers signed up patients amid active infection and tracked them longitudinally. In germline, CDR1 is SGHRS, CDR2 YFSETQ. The CDR3 covers 16 residues. Trimming removed 4 bases from V and 0 bases from J, with 17 bases in between. Here immunoSEQ multiplex PCR was the method, and the copy in TCRdb shows in-frame clones only, minus some. Of about 200,000 clones in the sample, roughly 82% are singletons; the top ten hold approximately 8.1%. This TCR was sampled from a woman aged 60 to 75 with COVID-19, enrolled during active disease. The chain uses TRBV5-1 and TRBJ2-7, with D uncertain. The sample consisted of peripheral blood. The CDR3 coding sequence is TGCGCCAGCAGCCCTCCCGCGGCGGAGAGCTCCTACGAGCAGTACTTC. This translates into CASSPPAAESSYEQYF. Filled out from reference TRBV5-1 and TRBJ2-7, the complete variable domain reads KAGVTQTPRYLIKTRGQQVTLSCSPISGHRSVSWYQQTPGQGLQFLFEYFSETQRNKGNFPGRFSGRQFSNSRSEMNVSTLELGDSALYLCASSPPAAESSYEQYFGPGTRLTVT.